Shown below are 8 T cell receptor beta chains from a single sample sequenced in a study of cytomegalovirus exposure and HLA in healthy donors. PCR used 60 Vbeta primers and 13 Jbeta primers. Sequencing was performed with immunoSEQ multiplex PCR; in TCRdb, only in-frame clones are kept and a portion is missing. The profile shows roughly 150,000 clones, approximately 80% of them singletons. The sequenced sample consisted of PBMCs. These receptors all stem from a man aged 30 to 45 in good health and CMV-seronegative.

This sequence joins TRBV29-1 and TRBJ2-1; 7 bases map to TRBD2. The length of the CDR3 is 15 residues. J lost 4 bases, V lost 0 bases, and 6 bases had no gene match. Germline CDR1 SQVTM, CDR2 ANQGSEA. The CDR3 DNA follows: TGCAGCGTTGAAGAGGGGCGGGAGCTTTACAATGAGCAGTTCTTC. It yields the protein CSVEEGRELYNEQFF.

This clone was recorded once. One end of the junction does not line up with germline, which may come from a read error. The chain employs TRBV6-1 and TRBJ1-2; maybe TRBD1 (5 bases). The germline gives CDR1 MNHNS, CDR2 SASEGT. The CDR3 extends over 13 amino acids. CDR3 DNA sequence: TGTGCCAGCACGAAGGGGATCAACTATGGCCACACCTTC. It yields the protein CASTKGINYGHTF.

The genes are TRBV7-2 and TRBJ2-7; D call uncertain. Trimming pared 5 bases from V and 6 bases from J, leaving 11 bases between. Germline CDR1 is SGHTA and CDR2 is FQGNSA. The CDR3 is 12 residues long. The CDR3 protein is CASSPLRLEQYF. The CDR3 coding sequence is TGTGCCAGCAGCCCCTTGCGGCTCGAGCAGTACTTC.

The J gene is TRBJ2-3, the V gene TRBV4-1, with 7 nucleotides matching TRBD2. The CDR3 runs to 15 residues. Germline V lookup: CDR1 MGHRA, CDR2 YSYEKL. V shed 0 bases, J shed 3 bases, and the junction held 3 bases outside the gene matches. The CDR3 DNA sequence: TGCGCCAGCAGCCAAGATGGGAGGGGAACAGATACGCAGTATTTT. Protein sequence: CASSQDGRGTDTQYF.

The CDR3 sequence: CASSYREPNYGYTF. CDR3 coding DNA: TGTGCCAGCAGCTACAGGGAACCTAACTATGGCTACACCTTC. The J gene is TRBJ1-2, the V gene TRBV6-1, with D perhaps TRBD1 (6 bases). The length of the CDR3 is 14 residues. The V end lost 6 bases, the J end lost 0 bases, and 11 bases lay between the germline ends. Germline values: CDR1 MNHNS, CDR2 SASEGT.

The chain combines TRBV18 with TRBJ2-7; a weak D match, TRBD1 (5 bases). Trimming removed 3 bases from V and 3 bases from J, with 9 bases in between. Germline CDR1 reads KGHSH; CDR2 reads LQKENI. This CDR3 is built from 13 residues. The CDR3 bases are TGTGCCAGCTCACCCCCTGACAGCTACGAGCAGTACTTC. Its protein product is CASSPPDSYEQYF.

This clone appeared a single time. This chain links TRBV21-1 with TRBJ2-3; TRBD2 is the table's D call, not checked against the DNA. TRBV21-1 is annotated as a pseudogene. The CDR3 has 17 residues. The CDR3 protein is CASSKDGLAGRTDTQYF. CDR3 sequence (DNA): TGTGCCAGCAGCAAAGACGGGCTAGCGGGACGCACAGATACGCAGTATTTT.

CDR3 in amino acids: CASSIYETGDTEAFF. CDR3 nucleotide sequence: TGTGCCAGTAGTATTTACGAGACAGGGGACACTGAAGCTTTCTTT. V gene TRBV19 combines with J gene TRBJ1-1, with 8 bases that match TRBD1. Losses at the gene ends were 3 bases for V and 3 bases for J; bases not matched to a gene: 6. The length of the CDR3 is 15 residues. Germline V gives CDR1 LNHDA, CDR2 SQIVND (reference sequence).